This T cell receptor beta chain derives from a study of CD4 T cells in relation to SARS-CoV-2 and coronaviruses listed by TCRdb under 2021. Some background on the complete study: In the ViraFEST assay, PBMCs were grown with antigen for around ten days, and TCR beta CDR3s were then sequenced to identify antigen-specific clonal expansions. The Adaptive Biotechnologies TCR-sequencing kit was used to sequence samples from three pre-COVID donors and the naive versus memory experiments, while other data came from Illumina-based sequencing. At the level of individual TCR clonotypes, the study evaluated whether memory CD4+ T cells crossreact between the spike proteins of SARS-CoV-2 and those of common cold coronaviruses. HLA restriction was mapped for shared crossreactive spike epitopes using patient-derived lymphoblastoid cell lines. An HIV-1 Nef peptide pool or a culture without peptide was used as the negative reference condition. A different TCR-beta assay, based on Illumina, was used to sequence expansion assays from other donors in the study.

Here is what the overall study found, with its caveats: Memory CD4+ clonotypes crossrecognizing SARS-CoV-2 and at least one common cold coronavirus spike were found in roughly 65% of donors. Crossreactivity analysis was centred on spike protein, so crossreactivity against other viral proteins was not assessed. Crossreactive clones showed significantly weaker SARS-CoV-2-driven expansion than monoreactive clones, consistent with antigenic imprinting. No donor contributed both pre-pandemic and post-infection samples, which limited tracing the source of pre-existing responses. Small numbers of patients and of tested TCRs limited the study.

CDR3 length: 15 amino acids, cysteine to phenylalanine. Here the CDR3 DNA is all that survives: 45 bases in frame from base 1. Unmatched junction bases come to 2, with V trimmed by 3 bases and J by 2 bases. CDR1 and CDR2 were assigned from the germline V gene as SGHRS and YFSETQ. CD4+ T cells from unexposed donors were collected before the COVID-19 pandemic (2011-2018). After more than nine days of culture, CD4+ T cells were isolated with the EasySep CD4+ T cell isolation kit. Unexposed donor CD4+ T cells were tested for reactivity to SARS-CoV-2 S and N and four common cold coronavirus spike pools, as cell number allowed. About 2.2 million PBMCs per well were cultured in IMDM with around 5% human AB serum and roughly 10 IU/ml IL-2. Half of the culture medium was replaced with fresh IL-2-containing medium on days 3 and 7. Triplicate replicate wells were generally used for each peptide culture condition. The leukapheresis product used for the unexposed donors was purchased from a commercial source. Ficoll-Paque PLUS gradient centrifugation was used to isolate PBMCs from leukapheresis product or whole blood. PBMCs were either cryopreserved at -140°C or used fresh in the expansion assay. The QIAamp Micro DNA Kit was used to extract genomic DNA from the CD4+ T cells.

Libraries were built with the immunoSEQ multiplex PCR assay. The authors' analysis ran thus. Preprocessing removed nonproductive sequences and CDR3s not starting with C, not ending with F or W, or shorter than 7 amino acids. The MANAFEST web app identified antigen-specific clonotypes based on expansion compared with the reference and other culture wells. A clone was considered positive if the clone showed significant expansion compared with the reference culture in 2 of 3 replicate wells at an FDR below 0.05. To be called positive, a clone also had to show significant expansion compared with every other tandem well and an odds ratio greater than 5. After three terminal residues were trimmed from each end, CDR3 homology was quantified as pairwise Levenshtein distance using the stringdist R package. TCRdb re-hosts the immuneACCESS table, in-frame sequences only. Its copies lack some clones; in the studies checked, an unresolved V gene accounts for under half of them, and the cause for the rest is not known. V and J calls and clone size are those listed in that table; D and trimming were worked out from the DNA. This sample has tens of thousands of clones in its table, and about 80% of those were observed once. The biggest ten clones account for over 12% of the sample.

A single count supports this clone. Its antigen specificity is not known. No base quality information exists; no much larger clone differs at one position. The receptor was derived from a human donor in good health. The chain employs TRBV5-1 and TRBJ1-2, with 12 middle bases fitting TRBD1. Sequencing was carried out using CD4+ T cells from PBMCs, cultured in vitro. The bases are TGCGCCAGCAGCTCCGGGACAGGGGGCAACTATGGCTACACCTTC. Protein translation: CASSSGTGGNYGYTF.